The entry that follows covers one TCR beta chain sequence. The data stem from a study of blood T cell repertoires in COVID-19. Study context: PBMCs, B-cell-depleted T cells, or T cells were the source of the cDNA or gDNA that made up the material.

Germline V gene lookup returns CDR1 SQVTM and CDR2 ANQGSEA. Germline trimming cut 6 bases from V and 9 bases from J; bases unmatched to any gene: 15. The CDR3 has 16 amino acids. Only in-frame clones appear in the TCRdb table, and some are missing; sequencing was by immunoSEQ multiplex PCR. The repertoire holds about 440,000 clones, with roughly nine tenths as singletons. The study drew participants aged about 18 to 89 years from approximately 23 US areas. Participant-given clinical history determined each cohort assignment. The receptor's source is a woman aged 18-29 years with acute COVID-19. The sequencing input was PBMCs or T cells enriched from blood (not recorded which). V usage is TRBV29-1 and J usage is TRBJ2-1; the match to TRBD2 covers 12 bases. CDR3 DNA sequence: TGCAGCGTACAAGGGTGGACTAGCGGGAAAGGGGGTGAGCAGTTCTTC. Amino acids: CSVQGWTSGKGGEQFF.